The next 25 T cell receptor beta chains were all read from a single sample in a study of blood T cell repertoires in COVID-19. Assay used: immunoSEQ multiplex PCR; TCRdb lists only in-frame clones, some missing. The repertoire holds some 71,000 clones, with roughly 84% as singletons. Sequences were obtained from peripheral blood. All receptors derive from a woman in her fifties or sixties with acute or convalescent COVID-19.

The chain combines TRBV13 with TRBJ2-5; no clear D gene. Trimming left V 2 bases short and J 2 bases short, with 9 bases between. Germline CDR1 and CDR2: PRHDT and FYEKMQ (reference sequence). CDR3 length: 14 residues. The CDR3 region is CASSLMPEQETQYF. CDR3 bases: TGTGCCAGCAGCTTAATGCCAGAACAAGAGACCCAGTACTTC. Full variable domain (missing parts from reference TRBV13 and TRBJ2-5): AAGVIQSPRHLIKEKRETATLKCYPIPRHDTVYWYQQGPGQDPQFLISFYEKMQSDKGSIPDRFSAQQFSDYHSELNMSSLELGDSALYFCASSLMPEQETQYFGPGTRLLVL.

The genes are TRBV5-5 and TRBJ1-4; TRBD1 aligns across 11 bases. The germline V gene has CDR1 SGHKS and CDR2 YYEKEE (reference sequence). V was pared by 5 bases and J by 8 bases, with 5 bases of the junction left unmatched. This CDR3 comprises 14 residues. DNA of the CDR3: TGTGCCAGCAGTAGGGACAGGGGGAAGGAAAAACTGTTTTTT. As protein: CASSRDRGKEKLFF.

V usage is TRBV6-5 and J usage is TRBJ2-7; D remains unclear. The CDR3 has 13 residues. Germline-derived CDR1 and CDR2 are MNHEY and SVGAGI. Between the trimmed V and J ends, which lost 2 bases and 6 bases, there was a span of 11 bases. This CDR3 reads CASSYGAPGEQYF. The CDR3 nucleotides read TGTGCCAGCAGTTACGGCGCTCCAGGCGAGCAGTACTTC.

This clone turned up a few times. J is TRBJ2-7 and V is TRBV6-6; a weak D match, TRBD1 (6 bases). The CDR3 runs 14 residues. CDR1 is MNHNY, CDR2 SVGAGI, per germline (reference sequence). Between the trimmed V and J ends, which lost 2 bases and 2 bases, there was a span of 10 bases. CDR3 sequence: CASSYDRLTYEQYF. CDR3 nucleotide sequence: TGTGCCAGCAGTTACGACAGGCTAACCTACGAGCAGTACTTC.

The chain carries TRBV15 and TRBJ2-7; TRBD1 aligns across 7 bases. Trimming took 8 bases from V and 1 from J; bases not matched to a gene: 2. This CDR3 is 12 amino acids long. Germline V CDR1 and CDR2: LNHNV, YYDKDF (reference sequence). For the CDR3, the DNA is TGTGCCACCTCGGGACAGTCCTACGAGCAGTACTTC. The encoded protein is CATSGQSYEQYF.

The chain has TRBV14 and TRBJ1-6, with D possibly matching TRBD1 (6 bases). From germline, CDR1 is SGHDN and CDR2 FVKESK. The CDR3 spans 17 residues. V shed 0 bases and J shed 9 bases, with 18 bases lying between them. For the CDR3, the DNA is TGTGCCAGCAGCCAAGATCTAACAGGGTCATTTGGTTCACCCCTCCACTTT. Translated: CASSQDLTGSFGSPLHF.

The CDR3 region has the DNA TGTGCCAGCAGCCAATTTCCCCCGTTGACAGGGCCCCCTGTTAACCAGTACTTC. Translated: CASSQFPPLTGPPVNQYF. The chain combines TRBV4-2 with TRBJ2-5, with 7 bases that match TRBD1. J lost 10 bases, V lost 2 bases, and 22 bases had no gene match. Looked up from germline, CDR1 is LGHNA and CDR2 is YNFKEQ. The CDR3 sequence is 18 residues long.

The rearrangement uses TRBV24-1 and TRBJ2-1; D is unresolved. Trimming took off 1 base at V and 1 base at J, with 10 bases between the two ends. CDR1 and CDR2 (germline): KGHDR, SFDVKD. The CDR3 contains 16 residues. This chain's CDR3 is CATSDLEAVSYNEQFF. As DNA, the CDR3 is TGTGCCACCAGTGATTTAGAGGCGGTTTCCTACAATGAGCAGTTCTTC.

The chain is built from TRBV11-1 and TRBJ2-3, with D possibly TRBD1 on 5 matching bases. The CDR3 totals 13 residues. The germline V gene has CDR1 SGHAT and CDR2 FQDESV (reference sequence). Trimming took off 1 base at V and 9 bases at J, with 11 bases between the two ends. In DNA, the CDR3 is TGTGCCAGCAGCTTAGACCGGGCAGGGACGCAGTATTTT. It translates to CASSLDRAGTQYF.

The chain carries TRBV7-2 and TRBJ2-4; TRBD1 might be the D (5 bases). The V end lost 4 bases, the J end lost 9 bases, and 19 bases lay between the germline ends. This CDR3 has 15 residues. Germline CDR1 SGHTA, CDR2 FQGNSA. The CDR3 loop reads CASSSITAQGGIQYF. In nucleotides, the CDR3 is TGTGCCAGCAGCTCAATAACGGCCCAGGGCGGCATTCAGTACTTC.

This sequence joins TRBV19 and TRBJ2-2, with 8 bases matching TRBD2. The J segment lost 6 bases and the V segment lost 7 bases, leaving 7 bases of the junction unmatched. From germline, CDR1 is LNHDA and CDR2 SQIVND (reference sequence). The CDR3 runs to 14 residues. The CDR3 here is CASMGLGGAGELFF. CDR3 nucleotide sequence: TGTGCCAGTATGGGACTAGGGGGGGCCGGGGAGCTGTTTTTT.

The chain recombines TRBV2 with TRBJ2-5, with TRBD2 matching over 14 bases. CDR1 is SNHLY, CDR2 FYNNEI, per germline. This CDR3 region has 16 residues. The J segment lost 1 base and the V segment lost 5 bases, leaving 3 bases of the junction unmatched. The CDR3 DNA follows: TGTGCCAGCAGTCCTGGGACTAGCGGGGGCCAAGAGACCCAGTACTTC. It translates to CASSPGTSGGQETQYF.

V usage is TRBV4-3 and J usage is TRBJ2-3; 8 bases match TRBD2. The V segment lost 3 bases and the J segment 4 bases; nucleotides outside the gene matches: 3. The CDR3 runs to 14 residues. Per the germline V gene, CDR1 is LGHNA and CDR2 is YSLEER. The CDR3 DNA reads TGCGCCAGCAGCCAGGGACTAGGTGCAGATACGCAGTATTTT. This encodes CASSQGLGADTQYF.

This chain joins TRBV6-5 and TRBJ2-1, with 8 bases fitting TRBD1. The CDR3 has 14 amino acids. The V and J ends lost 5 bases and 9 bases, in that order; junction bases with no gene match: 9. Germline-derived CDR1 and CDR2 are MNHEY and SVGAGI. CDR3 nucleotides: TGTGCCAGCAGTCCTTGGACAGGGAAGGGTGAGCAGTTCTTC. Protein sequence: CASSPWTGKGEQFF.

The rearrangement links TRBV9 to TRBJ2-3; D ambiguous. Trimming cost V 3 bases and J 3 bases, with 8 bases left between them. This CDR3 is 13 amino acids long. CDR1 SGDLS and CDR2 YYNGEE come from the germline V gene. The CDR3 loop is CASSDTTTDTQYF. CDR3 sequence (DNA): TGTGCCAGCAGCGACACAACAACAGATACGCAGTATTTT.

The V call is TRBV3-1 (or the pseudogene TRBV3-2), the J call TRBJ1-1; a possible D gene is TRBD1 (6 bases). The germline CDR1 and CDR2 sequences are LGHDT and YNNKEL (reference sequence). The CDR3 loop spans 14 amino acids. Between the trimmed V and J ends, which lost 8 bases and 4 bases, there was a span of 17 bases. The chain's CDR3 is CASGAGALSTEAFF. The DNA of the CDR3 is TGTGCCAGCGGGGCAGGGGCTTTAAGCACTGAAGCTTTCTTT.

This chain connects TRBV28 to TRBJ2-1, with 9 bases lining up with TRBD2. Germline trimming cut 6 bases from V and 3 bases from J; bases unmatched to any gene: 6. This CDR3 has 15 amino acids. Germline V lookup: CDR1 MDHEN, CDR2 SYDVKM. CDR3 sequence reads: CASRAETSGYNEQFF. For the CDR3, the DNA is TGTGCCAGCAGGGCCGAGACTAGCGGCTACAATGAGCAGTTCTTC.

The chain joins TRBV20-1 to TRBJ1-4, with TRBD1 matching 7 bases. With 5 bases clipped from V and 14 bases from J, the junction kept 8 bases outside the gene matches. The CDR3 sequence is 11 residues long. Germline CDR1 DFQATT, CDR2 SNEGSKA (reference sequence). For the CDR3, the DNA is TGCAGTGCTCCACAGGGGAAAGGTCTGTTTTTT. Translation: CSAPQGKGLFF.

The rearrangement uses TRBV4-3 and TRBJ1-2, with D hard to call. Germline V gene data show CDR1 as LGHNA and CDR2 as YSLEER. This CDR3 has 14 residues. Trimming took 0 bases from V and 5 from J, leaving 10 bases between them. CDR3 DNA: TGCGCCAGCAGCCAAGATCTACAGAGTTATGGCTACACCTTC. It specifies CASSQDLQSYGYTF.

This CDR3 is CASSPRTGANEKLFF. CDR3 bases: TGTGCCAGCAGTCCCAGGACAGGGGCGAATGAAAAACTGTTTTTT. The chain joins TRBV5-5 to TRBJ1-4; 9 positions match TRBD1. From germline, CDR1 is SGHKS and CDR2 YYEKEE (reference sequence). V lost 5 bases to trimming and J lost 5 bases; unmatched junction nucleotides: 7. This CDR3 comprises 15 residues.

This chain joins TRBV7-2 and TRBJ2-7, with TRBD2 matching 7 bases. CDR1 is SGHTA and CDR2 is FQGNSA in the germline V gene. J lost 2 bases, V lost 1 base, and 2 bases had no gene match. This CDR3 has 14 amino acids. CDR3 region: CASSLGGGTYEQYF. The CDR3 DNA reads as TGTGCCAGCAGCTTAGGCGGGGGAACCTACGAGCAGTACTTC.

V gene TRBV14 combines with J gene TRBJ2-6; possible D gene TRBD2, 5 bases. With 4 bases removed from V and 0 bases from J, the gap between germline ends came to 16 bases. The length of the CDR3 is 18 residues. CDR1 is SGHDN, CDR2 FVKESK, per germline. CDR3 amino acids: CASSPRRPAGSGANVLTF. CDR3 nucleotides: TGTGCCAGCAGCCCTCGTCGACCCGCGGGCTCTGGGGCCAACGTCCTGACTTTC.

V usage is TRBV9 and J usage is TRBJ1-1; D uncertain. Germline CDR1 SGDLS, CDR2 YYNGEE. V lost 2 bases to trimming and J lost 3 bases, with 11 bases between them. This CDR3 comprises 14 residues. The CDR3 bases are TGTGCCAGCAGCGTTTTTCCGGGTGACACTGAAGCTTTCTTT. This sequence encodes CASSVFPGDTEAFF.

This sequence joins TRBV7-8 and TRBJ2-7, with 10 bases matching TRBD2. The CDR3 length is 16 residues. V was pared by 1 base and J by 2 bases, with 5 bases of the junction left unmatched. The germline V gene has CDR1 SGHVS and CDR2 FQNEAQ. CDR3 loop: CASSLVLAGGPYEQYF. The CDR3 DNA sequence: TGTGCCAGCAGCTTAGTATTAGCGGGGGGTCCCTACGAGCAGTACTTC.

This clone occurred a few times. The chain employs TRBV2 and TRBJ2-2, with TRBD2 identical over 9 bases. The V gene's germline CDR1 is SNHLY and CDR2 FYNNEI. This CDR3 has 16 amino acids. V shed 5 bases, J shed 2 bases, and the junction held 6 bases outside the gene matches. The CDR3 DNA reads TGTGCCAGCAGTCGTAGGGGACTAGCCAACACCGGGGAGCTGTTTTTT. This encodes CASSRRGLANTGELFF.